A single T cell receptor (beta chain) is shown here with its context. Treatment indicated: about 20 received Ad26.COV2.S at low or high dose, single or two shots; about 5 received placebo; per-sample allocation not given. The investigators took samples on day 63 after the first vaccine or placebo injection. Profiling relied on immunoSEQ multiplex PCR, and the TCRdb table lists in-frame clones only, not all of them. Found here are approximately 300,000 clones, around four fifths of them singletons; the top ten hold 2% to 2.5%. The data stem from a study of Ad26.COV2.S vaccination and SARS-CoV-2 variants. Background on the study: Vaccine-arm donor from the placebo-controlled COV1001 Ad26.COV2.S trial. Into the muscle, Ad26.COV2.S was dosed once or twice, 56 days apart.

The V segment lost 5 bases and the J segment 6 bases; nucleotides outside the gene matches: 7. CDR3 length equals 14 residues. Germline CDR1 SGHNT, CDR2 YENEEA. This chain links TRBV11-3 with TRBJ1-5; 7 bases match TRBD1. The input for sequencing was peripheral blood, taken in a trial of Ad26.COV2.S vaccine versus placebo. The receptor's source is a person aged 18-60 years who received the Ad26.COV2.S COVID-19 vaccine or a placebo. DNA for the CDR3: TGTGCCAGCAGCCAGGGGGGAGTTGGTCAGCCCCAGCATTTT. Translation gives CASSQGGVGQPQHF.